This T cell receptor beta chain was captured by sequencing in a study of cytomegalovirus exposure and HLA in healthy donors. Whole-study context: Researchers previously reported finding 90 million to 130 million unique TCR beta sequences from 170 million or so T cells.

Germline CDR1 LNHDA, CDR2 SQIVND (reference sequence). The CDR3 consists of 14 residues. The V end lost 2 bases, the J end lost 6 bases, and 10 bases lay between the germline ends. Whole-study findings and limits: Earlier analysis looked at TCR beta V segments, and most were productive about 90% or about 30% of the time. A further, later analysis showed that HLA-associated TCR beta chains (compared with equally common others) were more clonally expanded.

PCR primers comprised 60 Vbeta and 13 Jbeta primers. In the original workflow: A later analysis tallied 75 million to 80 million unique TCR beta chains, around 12 million of them shared. The repertoire was sequenced with immunoSEQ multiplex PCR; TCRdb's copy has only in-frame clones and lacks some. D and trimming were read from the DNA, whereas the V and J calls and clone size are those reported in that table. Seen here are around 150,000 clones, under 90% observed once, and the top ten hold around 4.5%. Notes on this clone: What it binds is not known.

This clonotype was obtained from a young man in good health and CMV-seronegative. The chain combines TRBV19 with TRBJ2-2; TRBD2 is a possible D gene (5 bases). The sequencing input was PBMCs. The DNA of the CDR3 is TGTGCCAGTAGTATAACTAGGACCCCCGGGGAGCTGTTTTTT. Protein sequence: CASSITRTPGELFF. Full variable domain (rest looked up from reference TRBV19 and TRBJ2-2): DGGITQSPKYLFRKEGQNVTLSCEQNLNHDAMYWYRQDPGQGLRLIYYSQIVNDFQKGDIAEGYSVSREKKESFPLTVTSAQKNPTAFYLCASSITRTPGELFFGEGSRLTVL.